Presented here are 16 T cell receptor beta chains from one specimen sequenced in a study of radiotherapy plus CTLA-4 blockade in lung cancer. The assay was immunoSEQ multiplex PCR, and TCRdb's table has in-frame clones only and misses some. The profile covers some 70,000 clones, with about 80% appearing a single time and roughly a tenth taken by the ten largest. The sequences come from peripheral blood, collected from a patient treated with radiotherapy plus ipilimumab. Receptors were obtained from a human donor with non-small cell lung cancer who had a complete response to radiotherapy plus ipilimumab.

The rearrangement uses TRBV11-2 and TRBJ1-1; 7 bases map to TRBD1. The CDR3 is 13 amino acids. Unmatched junction bases numbered 3, after V lost 5 bases and J lost 3 bases. Germline lookup yields CDR1 SGHAT and CDR2 FQNNGV. CDR3 nucleotide sequence: TGTGCCAGCAGCCCAGGGGGGTACACTGAAGCTTTCTTT. This sequence encodes CASSPGGYTEAFF.

The chain links TRBV18 to TRBJ2-7; D gene ambiguous. V was clipped by 3 bases and J by 3 bases, with 9 bases between them. The CDR3 sequence is 13 residues long. Germline V CDR1 and CDR2: KGHSH, LQKENI. CDR3 DNA: TGTGCCAGCTCACCTGATAGTAACTACGAGCAGTACTTC. It encodes CASSPDSNYEQYF.

The chain uses TRBV15 and TRBJ2-7, with TRBD1 matching 10 bases. Germline values: CDR1 LNHNV, CDR2 YYDKDF (reference sequence). The junction had 8 bases not matched to a gene; V was cut back by 6 bases and J by 3 bases. The CDR3 is made up of 15 amino acids. The CDR3 here is CATSGTGETIYEQYV. As DNA, the CDR3 is TGTGCCACCAGTGGGACAGGGGAAACTATCTACGAGCAGTACGTC.

The chain is built from TRBV11-2 and TRBJ2-2; possibly TRBD1 for D (7 bases). CDR1 and CDR2 (germline): SGHAT, FQNNGV. The CDR3 is made up of 15 amino acids. Trimming stripped 3 bases from V and 3 bases from J, with 11 bases between. The CDR3 spells CASSLTGRHTGELFF. The DNA for the CDR3 is TGTGCCAGCAGCTTGACAGGGAGGCACACCGGGGAGCTGTTTTTT. The full variable domain, its missing parts supplied by reference TRBV11-2 and TRBJ2-2, is EAGVAQSPRYKIIEKRQSVAFWCNPISGHATLYWYQQILGQGPKLLIQFQNNGVVDDSQLPKDRFSAERLKGVDSTLKIQPAKLEDSAVYLCASSLTGRHTGELFFGEGSRLTVL.

V is TRBV10-1 and J is TRBJ2-2; D is undetermined. Looked up from germline, CDR1 is WNHNN and CDR2 is SYGVQD (reference sequence). The CDR3 is 13 amino acids. The germline V and J ends were trimmed by 0 bases and 7 bases, with 6 bases remaining between them. CDR3 sequence reads: CASSESMDGELFF. In nucleotides, the CDR3 is TGCGCCAGCAGTGAGTCTATGGACGGGGAGCTGTTTTTT.

The sample holds one count of this clone. V and J are TRBV19 and TRBJ2-5; tentative D call: TRBD1 (6 bases). The length of the CDR3 is 13 residues. In germline, CDR1 is LNHDA, CDR2 SQIVND (reference sequence). The ends were cut back, 7 bases at V and 4 bases at J, with 13 bases in the middle. For the CDR3, the DNA is TGTGCCAGTAACCCAACAGGGTTAGAGACCCAGTACTTC. It encodes CASNPTGLETQYF.

This chain connects TRBV2 to TRBJ1-1, with unresolved D. The germline CDR1 and CDR2 sequences are SNHLY and FYNNEI. With 6 bases removed from V and 5 bases from J, the gap between germline ends came to 7 bases. There are 11 residues in the CDR3. Here the CDR3 DNA reads TGTGCCAGCAGGGGTATGACTGAAGCTTTCTTT. This encodes CASRGMTEAFF.

The chain has TRBV2 and TRBJ1-3, with TRBD1 as a possible D gene (6 bases). From germline, CDR1 is SNHLY and CDR2 FYNNEI. This CDR3 has 15 amino acids. Trimming cost V 2 bases and J 4 bases, with 12 bases left between them. CDR3 in DNA: TGTGCCAGCAGTGAATGGGCAGGGGTAGGAAACACCATATATTTT. Its translation is CASSEWAGVGNTIYF.

The rearrangement links TRBV11-2 to TRBJ1-4; D ambiguous. The V end lost 5 bases, the J end lost 4 bases, and 14 bases lay between the germline ends. The length of the CDR3 is 15 residues. Germline V gene lookup returns CDR1 SGHAT and CDR2 FQNNGV. The CDR3, as DNA: TGTGCCAGCAGCGTAGCGGGGTTGGGTAATGAAAAACTGTTTTTT. Its protein product is CASSVAGLGNEKLFF.

The chain has TRBV6-1 and TRBJ2-5; D gene unclear. The assigned J gene may be wrong: the sequence end matches TRBJ2-7 better. Germline CDR1 and CDR2: MNHNS and SASEGT. This CDR3 is 14 amino acids long. CDR3: CASSEVRSSYEQYF. The CDR3 coding sequence is TGTGCCAGCAGTGAAGTCAGGAGCTCCTACGAGCAGTACTTC.

This sequence joins TRBV14 and TRBJ1-2; the match to TRBD1 covers 7 bases. J lost 7 bases, V lost 0 bases, and 11 bases had no gene match. CDR1 and CDR2 from the germline V gene are SGHDN and FVKESK. This CDR3 is built from 16 residues. CDR3 protein: CASSQERIGTVRGYTF. As DNA, the CDR3 is TGTGCCAGCAGCCAAGAGAGGATTGGGACAGTACGTGGCTACACCTTC.

This sequence joins TRBV7-9 and TRBJ1-3; D may be TRBD1 (6 bases). Germline V CDR1 and CDR2: SEHNR, FQNEAQ (reference sequence). The CDR3 totals 17 residues. V dropped 2 bases and J dropped 0 bases, with 14 bases sitting between them. The CDR3 DNA follows: TGTGCCAGCAGCTTAATGAGACAGGCTTTCTCTGGAAACACCATATATTTT. It translates to CASSLMRQAFSGNTIYF.

The chain has TRBV19 and TRBJ2-3, with D perhaps given as TRBD1 or TRBD2 (6 bases each). Per germline, CDR1 LNHDA and CDR2 SQIVND (reference sequence). The CDR3 has 15 residues. V was shortened by 0 bases and J by 4 bases, with 11 bases between the two germline ends. Here the CDR3 reads CASSIEGGEADTQYF. The CDR3 bases are TGTGCCAGTAGTATAGAGGGGGGCGAAGCAGATACGCAGTATTTT.

This clone has a handful of counts. The gene calls are TRBV19 and TRBJ2-2; 8 positions agree with TRBD2. This CDR3 contains 15 residues. The V gene's germline CDR1 is LNHDA and CDR2 SQIVND (reference sequence). The trim removed 3 bases at V and 3 bases at J, leaving 3 bases unmatched. CDR3 DNA sequence: TGTGCCAGTAGTATTCGGGGGGGCCACACCGGGGAGCTGTTTTTT. Its protein product is CASSIRGGHTGELFF.

In its sample, this clone ranks as medium-sized. The chain couples TRBV7-6 to TRBJ2-2; D not certain. V lost 6 bases, J lost 7 bases, and 12 bases lay in between. This CDR3 has 13 amino acids. Germline V gene data show CDR1 as SGHVS and CDR2 as FNYEAQ. The CDR3, as DNA: TGTGCCAGCAGTTCGAATTCGGACGGGGAGCTGTTTTTT. The encoded protein is CASSSNSDGELFF.

The chain employs TRBV5-1 and TRBJ1-4, with D uncertain. Germline CDR1 reads SGHRS; CDR2 reads YFSETQ. V lost 2 bases, J lost 5 bases, and 4 bases lay in between. The CDR3 is 12 residues long. The CDR3 sequence is CASSFGNEKLFF. CDR3 bases: TGCGCCAGCAGCTTTGGAAATGAAAAACTGTTTTTT. The variable domain in full, with the rest retrieved from reference TRBV5-1 and TRBJ1-4, is KAGVTQTPRYLIKTRGQQVTLSCSPISGHRSVSWYQQTPGQGLQFLFEYFSETQRNKGNFPGRFSGRQFSNSRSEMNVSTLELGDSALYLCASSFGNEKLFFGSGTQLSVL.